These 25 T cell receptor beta chains originate from one sample sequenced in a study of beta chain features in type 1 diabetes. Study-wide points: Type 1 diabetes patients had TCRB CDR3s that were shorter (moderately but significantly so) in all four CD4+ subsets.

The antigens of these receptors remain unknown. All of the isolated RNA was reverse transcribed, so expressed TCRB transcripts were sequenced. Sequencing was performed with immunoSEQ multiplex PCR; in TCRdb, only in-frame clones are kept and a portion is missing. The sample has about 650,000 clones, about an eighth seen once. The sequencing input was naive CD4+ T cells from blood. The receptors shown here come from a man aged 25-40 years with type 1 diabetes.

This chain connects TRBV7-9 to TRBJ1-4; no definite D call. The CDR3 spans 12 residues. CDR1 is SEHNR, CDR2 FQNEAQ, per germline (reference sequence). Trimming took 5 bases from V and 8 from J, leaving 9 bases between them. The CDR3 DNA reads TGTGCCAGCAGCCCTACAGACGAAAAACTGTTTTTT. This translates into CASSPTDEKLFF. Based on the CDR3 plus reference TRBV7-9 and TRBJ1-4, the full variable domain is DTGVSQNPRHKITKRGQNVTFRCDPISEHNRLYWYRQTLGQGPEFLTYFQNEAQLEKSRLLSDRFSAERPKGSFSTLEIQRTEQGDSAMYLCASSPTDEKLFFGSGTQLSVL.

The CDR3 spells CASSLGSEINEQFF. CDR3 bases: TGTGCCAGCAGTTTGGGCTCGGAGATCAATGAGCAGTTCTTC. V and J are TRBV28 and TRBJ2-1; D call uncertain. The germline gives CDR1 MDHEN, CDR2 SYDVKM. Trimming took 3 bases from V and 6 from J, leaving 12 bases between them. This CDR3 region has 14 residues.

This clone was recorded a few times. The chain links TRBV29-1 to TRBJ1-5, with D possibly being TRBD1 (6 bases). The V end was cut by 0 bases, the J end by 6 bases, with 15 bases between. This CDR3 contains 15 residues. Per the germline V gene, CDR1 is SQVTM and CDR2 is ANQGSEA. The CDR3, as DNA: TGCAGCGTTGAAGAGTCGGGGGGCCGAGGTCAGCCCCAGCATTTT. This encodes CSVEESGGRGQPQHF.

V and J are TRBV6-6 and TRBJ1-6; possibly TRBD1 for D (5 bases). Germline CDR1 and CDR2: MNHNY and SVGAGI (reference sequence). The CDR3 runs to 13 residues. Trimming pared 0 bases from V and 14 bases from J, leaving 11 bases between. The CDR3 DNA sequence: TGTGCCAGCAGTTACTCGACCGAGACAGCCCTCCACTTT. Translation gives CASSYSTETALHF.

The chain couples TRBV2 to TRBJ1-2; 7 bases fit TRBD1. This CDR3 region has 13 residues. After removal of 4 bases from V and 4 bases from J, the junction contained 3 bases not matched to a gene. Germline lookup yields CDR1 SNHLY and CDR2 FYNNEI. The CDR3 reads CASSGDRAYGYTF. The CDR3 nucleotides are TGTGCCAGCAGTGGCGACAGGGCCTATGGCTACACCTTC.

This clone was recorded a few times. The chain joins TRBV7-9 to TRBJ2-5, with 9 bases fitting TRBD1. CDR3 length: 15 residues. J lost 4 bases, V lost 3 bases, and 6 bases had no gene match. Germline V gene data show CDR1 as SEHNR and CDR2 as FQNEAQ (reference sequence). In DNA, the CDR3 is TGTGCCAGCAGCTTGGACACAGGGGGCGCAGAGACCCAGTACTTC. Its translation is CASSLDTGGAETQYF. Based on the CDR3 plus reference TRBV7-9 and TRBJ2-5, the full variable domain is DTGVSQNPRHKITKRGQNVTFRCDPISEHNRLYWYRQTLGQGPEFLTYFQNEAQLEKSRLLSDRFSAERPKGSFSTLEIQRTEQGDSAMYLCASSLDTGGAETQYFGPGTRLLVL.

This clone has more than one count but fewer than ten. CDR3: CASSPDSSYGYTF. The CDR3 DNA reads TGTGCCAGCAGCCCAGACAGCTCCTATGGCTACACCTTC. The rearrangement links TRBV7-2 to TRBJ1-2, with D maybe TRBD1 (5 bases). Trimming removed 5 bases at V and 4 bases at J, with 11 bases between. The CDR3 is made up of 13 amino acids. Germline loops: CDR1 SGHTA, CDR2 FQGNSA. Filled out from reference TRBV7-2 and TRBJ1-2, the complete variable domain reads GAGVSQSPSNKVTEKGKDVELRCDPISGHTALYWYRQSLGQGLEFLIYFQGNSAPDKSGLPSDRFSAERTGGSVSTLTIQRTQQEDSAVYLCASSPDSSYGYTFGSGTRLTVV.

CDR3 sequence (DNA): TGTGCCAGCAGTTACTCCTTTTCGGGGGGGCAGCCCACCTTC. This translates into CASSYSFSGGQPTF. The rearrangement uses TRBV6-5 and TRBJ1-2; a weak D match, TRBD1 (6 bases). CDR3 length: 14 residues. Trimming cost V 0 bases and J 13 bases, with 18 bases left between them. CDR1 is MNHEY and CDR2 is SVGAGI in the germline V gene.

This clone was seen a few times. The chain links TRBV4-3 to TRBJ2-1; D not resolved. The germline V gene has CDR1 LGHNA and CDR2 YSLEER. Trimming removed 0 bases from V and 3 bases from J, with 9 bases in between. The CDR3 is made up of 15 amino acids. CDR3 in amino acids: CASSQDNSDYNEQFF. CDR3 DNA: TGCGCCAGCAGCCAAGATAACTCGGACTACAATGAGCAGTTCTTC.

J is TRBJ1-2 and V is TRBV27; 8 positions agree with TRBD1. V was pared by 6 bases and J by 3 bases, with 3 bases of the junction left unmatched. Germline CDR1 reads MNHEY; CDR2 reads SMNVEV (reference sequence). The CDR3 loop spans 13 amino acids. Here the CDR3 DNA reads TGTGCCAGCAGCTTGACAGGGGACTATGGCTACACCTTC. This translates into CASSLTGDYGYTF.

The chain joins TRBV5-1 to TRBJ2-5, with no clear D. CDR1 is SGHRS and CDR2 is YFSETQ in the germline V gene. This CDR3 is built from 12 residues. V lost 1 base and J 9 bases, leaving 10 bases between the germline ends. CDR3 in amino acids: CASSLFENPQYF. As DNA, the CDR3 is TGCGCCAGCAGCTTGTTCGAGAACCCCCAGTACTTC. Full variable domain (remainder filled in from reference TRBV5-1 and TRBJ2-5): KAGVTQTPRYLIKTRGQQVTLSCSPISGHRSVSWYQQTPGQGLQFLFEYFSETQRNKGNFPGRFSGRQFSNSRSEMNVSTLELGDSALYLCASSLFENPQYFGPGTRLLVL.

V usage is TRBV4-2 and J usage is TRBJ2-3; TRBD2 agrees at 7 bases. The CDR3 has 16 amino acids. Per germline, CDR1 LGHNA and CDR2 YNFKEQ. V lost 3 bases to trimming and J lost 6 bases; unmatched junction nucleotides: 12. Here the CDR3 reads CASSQARAGRGDTQYF. CDR3 in DNA: TGTGCCAGCAGCCAGGCAAGAGCGGGGCGCGGGGATACGCAGTATTTT.

V usage is TRBV9 and J usage is TRBJ2-7, with D tentatively TRBD2 (5 bases). V gave up 7 bases and J gave up 1 base, with 18 bases separating them. The CDR3 runs to 15 residues. The germline CDR1 and CDR2 sequences are SGDLS and YYNGEE. CDR3 bases: TGTGCCAGCTCTAAGATGGGCGGGCAATCCTACGAGCAGTACTTC. This encodes CASSKMGGQSYEQYF.

This clone was counted a few times. The chain links TRBV6-1 to TRBJ1-2; D ambiguous. The CDR3 runs 14 residues. Per germline, CDR1 MNHNS and CDR2 SASEGT. V was pared by 1 base and J by 8 bases, with 14 bases between. CDR3 in amino acids: CASSEVGTRTGYTF. The CDR3 region has the DNA TGTGCCAGCAGTGAAGTCGGCACTCGTACGGGCTACACCTTC.

This clone was seen more than once but under ten times. This chain links TRBV5-4 with TRBJ2-2; 10 bases align to TRBD1. The CDR3 is 14 amino acids. The J segment lost 5 bases and the V segment lost 4 bases, leaving 2 bases of the junction unmatched. CDR1 and CDR2 from the germline V gene are SGHNT and YYREEE (reference sequence). The DNA for the CDR3 is TGTGCCAGCAGCCGGACAGGGGGGACCGGGGAGCTGTTTTTT. This sequence encodes CASSRTGGTGELFF.

The chain carries TRBV7-9 and TRBJ1-4; the match to TRBD1 covers 8 bases. The CDR3 totals 14 residues. J gave up 6 bases and V 3 bases, and 3 bases lay outside the gene matches. Germline V gives CDR1 SEHNR, CDR2 FQNEAQ (reference sequence). For the CDR3, the DNA is TGTGCCAGCAGCTTTCCAGGGGGCGATGAAAAACTGTTTTTT. It specifies CASSFPGGDEKLFF.

This sequence joins TRBV7-9 and TRBJ2-1, with D possibly matching TRBD2 (6 bases). The V end was cut by 1 base, the J end by 5 bases, with 15 bases between. The CDR3 loop spans 16 amino acids. Germline V CDR1 and CDR2: SEHNR, FQNEAQ (reference sequence). CDR3 nucleotide sequence: TGTGCCAGCAGCTTAGTTCCAGGACTACGAGACAATGAGCAGTTCTTC. It encodes CASSLVPGLRDNEQFF. Full variable domain (remainder filled in from reference TRBV7-9 and TRBJ2-1): DTGVSQNPRHKITKRGQNVTFRCDPISEHNRLYWYRQTLGQGPEFLTYFQNEAQLEKSRLLSDRFSAERPKGSFSTLEIQRTEQGDSAMYLCASSLVPGLRDNEQFFGPGTRLTVL.

This clone was detected a few times. The chain couples TRBV7-9 to TRBJ1-1; the D gene is possibly TRBD1 (6 bases). The germline V and J ends were trimmed by 5 bases and 0 bases, with 22 bases remaining between them. The CDR3 covers 18 residues. Germline CDR1 SEHNR, CDR2 FQNEAQ (reference sequence). CDR3 in DNA: TGTGCCAGCAGCCTGGACAGATGGCGGGACCAAATGAACACTGAAGCTTTCTTT. This codes for CASSLDRWRDQMNTEAFF.

This clone turned up a few times. The chain links TRBV5-1 to TRBJ1-2; D is unclear. CDR3 length: 13 amino acids. Trimming removed 0 bases at V and 4 bases at J, with 7 bases between. The germline gives CDR1 SGHRS, CDR2 YFSETQ. As DNA, the CDR3 is TGCGCCAGCAGCTTGGACAGTATCTATGGCTACACCTTC. Translation gives CASSLDSIYGYTF. Full variable domain (outside the CDR3, taken from reference TRBV5-1 and TRBJ1-2): KAGVTQTPRYLIKTRGQQVTLSCSPISGHRSVSWYQQTPGQGLQFLFEYFSETQRNKGNFPGRFSGRQFSNSRSEMNVSTLELGDSALYLCASSLDSIYGYTFGSGTRLTVV.

The genes are TRBV27 and TRBJ1-6; unclear D gene. Germline assignment: CDR1 MNHEY and CDR2 SMNVEV (reference sequence). The CDR3 is 15 amino acids. Trimming pared 4 bases from V and 5 bases from J, leaving 12 bases between. The CDR3 coding sequence is TGTGCCAGCAGTTCCAGGACTGGTCATAATTCACCCCTCCACTTT. Translating gives CASSSRTGHNSPLHF.

Only a few counts were recorded for this clone. The chain links TRBV7-2 to TRBJ2-1; D gene unclear. Germline-derived CDR1 and CDR2 are SGHTA and FQGNSA. The CDR3 runs to 13 residues. Trimming took 5 bases from V and 5 from J, leaving 10 bases between them. CDR3 residues: CASSLAPHNEQFF. In DNA, the CDR3 is TGTGCCAGCAGCCTGGCCCCCCACAATGAGCAGTTCTTC. Variable domain in full (rest from reference TRBV7-2 and TRBJ2-1): GAGVSQSPSNKVTEKGKDVELRCDPISGHTALYWYRQSLGQGLEFLIYFQGNSAPDKSGLPSDRFSAERTGGSVSTLTIQRTQQEDSAVYLCASSLAPHNEQFFGPGTRLTVL.

This clone was detected only a few times. This chain links TRBV4-3 with TRBJ2-1; possible D gene TRBD1, 5 bases. Trimming left V 0 bases short and J 6 bases short, with 9 bases between. This CDR3 is built from 14 residues. CDR1 and CDR2 (germline): LGHNA, YSLEER. In DNA form, the CDR3 reads TGCGCCAGCAGCCAAGAGGGGCTTATCAATGAGCAGTTCTTC. Protein sequence: CASSQEGLINEQFF.

The chain combines TRBV5-1 with TRBJ2-3, with D possibly matching TRBD2 (6 bases). Germline-derived CDR1 and CDR2 are SGHRS and YFSETQ. Trimming stripped 4 bases from V and 0 bases from J, with 18 bases between. The CDR3 spans 17 residues. This CDR3 reads CASSRTFGGLSTDTQYF. CDR3 bases: TGCGCCAGCAGCAGGACCTTCGGGGGACTTAGCACAGATACGCAGTATTTT. The full variable domain, its missing parts supplied by reference TRBV5-1 and TRBJ2-3, is KAGVTQTPRYLIKTRGQQVTLSCSPISGHRSVSWYQQTPGQGLQFLFEYFSETQRNKGNFPGRFSGRQFSNSRSEMNVSTLELGDSALYLCASSRTFGGLSTDTQYFGPGTRLTVL.

Concerning this clone itself: The sample contains more than one DNA sequence encoding this CDR3. The V call is TRBV19, the J call TRBJ1-1; 10 bases map to TRBD1. J was trimmed by 6 bases and V by 3 bases; bases with no gene match: 1. The CDR3 length is 13 residues. Germline V CDR1 and CDR2: LNHDA, SQIVND (reference sequence). The CDR3 DNA is TGTGCCAGTAGTATCGACAGGGGGCCTGAAGCTTTCTTT. Translated: CASSIDRGPEAFF.

This clone was observed a single time. A junction end diverges from the germline sequence, so it may reflect a read error. This chain links TRBV7-7 with TRBJ2-3; D remains ambiguous. The CDR3 sequence is 13 residues long. Germline V gene lookup returns CDR1 SSHAT and CDR2 FNYEAQ (reference sequence). The CDR3 DNA sequence: TGTGCTAGCAGCTCAGAGGGCACAGATACGCAGTATTTT. The encoded protein is CASSSEGTDTQYF. Filled out from reference TRBV7-7 and TRBJ2-3, the complete variable domain reads GAGVSQSPRYKVTKRGQDVTLRCDPISSHATLYWYQQALGQGPEFLTYFNYEAQPDKSGLPSDRFSAERPEGSISTLTIQRTEQRDSAMYRCASSSEGTDTQYFGPGTRLTVL.